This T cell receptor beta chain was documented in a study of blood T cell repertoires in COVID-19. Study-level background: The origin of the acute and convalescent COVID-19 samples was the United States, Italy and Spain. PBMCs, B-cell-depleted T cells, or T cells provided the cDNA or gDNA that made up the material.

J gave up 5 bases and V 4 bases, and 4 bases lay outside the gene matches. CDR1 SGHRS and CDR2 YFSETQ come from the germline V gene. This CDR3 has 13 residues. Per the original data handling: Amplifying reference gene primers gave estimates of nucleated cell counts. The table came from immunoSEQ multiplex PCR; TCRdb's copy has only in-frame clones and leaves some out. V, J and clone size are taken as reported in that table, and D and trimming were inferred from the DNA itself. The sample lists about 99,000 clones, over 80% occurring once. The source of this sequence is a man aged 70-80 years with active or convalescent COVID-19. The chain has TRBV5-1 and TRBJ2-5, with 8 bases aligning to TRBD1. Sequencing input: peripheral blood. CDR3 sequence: CASSITGGETQYF. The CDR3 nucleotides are TGCGCCAGCAGCATCACAGGGGGGGAGACCCAGTACTTC.